This T cell receptor (beta chain) was sequenced in a study of blood T cells in healthy people across ages. This clonotype was counted between two and nine times. The authors ran a second PCR of 7 to 11 cycles using a sample-barcoded 5' primer and a J-beta primer mix. Researchers report that a template-switch adaptor with 12 random nucleotides tagged each cDNA molecule. TCRdb redid the calling of the 5' RACE reads with MiXCR, one entry per CDR3 protein. The sample includes about a million distinct CDR3 sequences, roughly 48% of them seen just once. The source material was blood. This TCR derives from a man aged 25 to 40 in good health.

CDR3 loop: CASSRTPQTYNEQFF. CDR3 DNA: TGTGCCAGCAGCCGGACTCCACAAACCTACAATGAGCAGTTCTTC. The chain combines TRBV7-9 with TRBJ2-1; the D gene is possibly TRBD2 (5 bases). V was trimmed by 5 bases and J by 2 bases, leaving 13 bases between them. Germline CDR1 is SEHNR and CDR2 is FQNEAQ (reference sequence). CDR3 length: 15 residues.